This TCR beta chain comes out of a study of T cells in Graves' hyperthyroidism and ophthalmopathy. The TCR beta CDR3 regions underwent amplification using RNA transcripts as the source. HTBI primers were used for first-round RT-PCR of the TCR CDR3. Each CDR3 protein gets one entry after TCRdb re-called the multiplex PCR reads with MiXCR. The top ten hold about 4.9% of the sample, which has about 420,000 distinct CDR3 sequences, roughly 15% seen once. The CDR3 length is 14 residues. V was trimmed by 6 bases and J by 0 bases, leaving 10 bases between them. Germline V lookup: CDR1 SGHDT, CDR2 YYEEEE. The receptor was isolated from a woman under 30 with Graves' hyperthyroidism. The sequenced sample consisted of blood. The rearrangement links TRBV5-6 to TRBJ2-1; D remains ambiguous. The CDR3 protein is CASTGSSSYNEQFF. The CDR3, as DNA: TGTGCCAGCACAGGTTCGAGCTCCTACAATGAGCAGTTCTTC.